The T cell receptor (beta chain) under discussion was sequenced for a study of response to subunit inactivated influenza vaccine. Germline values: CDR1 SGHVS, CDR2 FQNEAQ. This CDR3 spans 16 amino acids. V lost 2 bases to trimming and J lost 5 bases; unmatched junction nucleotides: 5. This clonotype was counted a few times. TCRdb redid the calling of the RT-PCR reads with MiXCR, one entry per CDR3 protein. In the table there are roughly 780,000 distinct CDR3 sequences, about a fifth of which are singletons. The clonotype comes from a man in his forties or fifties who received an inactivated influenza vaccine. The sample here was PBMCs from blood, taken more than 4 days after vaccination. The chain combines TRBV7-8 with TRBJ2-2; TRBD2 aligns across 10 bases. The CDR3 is CASSLLAGVRTGELFF. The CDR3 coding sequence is TGTGCCAGCAGCTTACTAGCGGGAGTTCGGACCGGGGAGCTGTTTTTT.